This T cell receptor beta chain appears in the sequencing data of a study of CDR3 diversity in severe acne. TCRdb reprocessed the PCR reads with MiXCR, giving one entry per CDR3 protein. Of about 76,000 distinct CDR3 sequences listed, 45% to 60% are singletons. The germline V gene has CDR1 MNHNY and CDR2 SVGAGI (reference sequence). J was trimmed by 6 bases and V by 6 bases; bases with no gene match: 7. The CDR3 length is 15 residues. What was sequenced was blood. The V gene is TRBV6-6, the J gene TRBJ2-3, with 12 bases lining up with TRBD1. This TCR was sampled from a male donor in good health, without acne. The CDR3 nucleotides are TGTGCCAGCAGCCCGGGACAGGGGGCTAAGGATACGCAGTATTTT. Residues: CASSPGQGAKDTQYF.